These 8 T cell receptor beta chains came from one sample sequenced in a study of blood T cells in healthy people across ages. Using a J-beta primer mix together with a sample-barcoded 5' primer, a second PCR was run for about 7 to 12 cycles. TCRdb reprocessed the 5' RACE reads via MiXCR and lists one record per CDR3 protein. The data show about 1.1 million distinct CDR3 sequences, around two fifths seen once. The material sequenced was blood. All receptors come from a young man in good health.

The chain links TRBV20-1 to TRBJ1-6; 7 bases line up with TRBD1. After removal of 6 bases from V and 4 bases from J, the junction contained 6 bases not matched to a gene. Germline assignment: CDR1 DFQATT and CDR2 SNEGSKA (reference sequence). The CDR3 spans 14 residues. CDR3 loop: CSASTGSYNSPLHF. DNA for the CDR3: TGCAGTGCCTCGACAGGGTCATATAATTCACCCCTCCACTTT.

The chain employs TRBV7-2 and TRBJ2-2; D not resolved. Germline assignment: CDR1 SGHTA and CDR2 FQGNSA. Trimming shortened V by 5 bases and J by 7 bases, and 8 bases separated the two germline ends. The CDR3 is made up of 12 amino acids. CDR3 residues: CASSPANGELFF. In nucleotides, the CDR3 is TGTGCCAGCAGCCCCGCCAACGGGGAGCTGTTTTTT. The full variable domain, with the rest looked up from reference TRBV7-2 and TRBJ2-2, is GAGVSQSPSNKVTEKGKDVELRCDPISGHTALYWYRQSLGQGLEFLIYFQGNSAPDKSGLPSDRFSAERTGGSVSTLTIQRTQQEDSAVYLCASSPANGELFFGEGSRLTVL.

This sequence joins TRBV5-1 and TRBJ1-1; D may be TRBD1 (5 bases). Germline CDR1 and CDR2: SGHRS and YFSETQ. The CDR3 sequence is 14 residues long. The V gene lost 2 bases and the J gene lost 3 bases, with 11 bases spanning the gap. The CDR3, as DNA: TGCGCCAGCAGCTTTACTGGGACGCACACTGAAGCTTTCTTT. This gives the protein CASSFTGTHTEAFF.

V is TRBV21-1 and J is TRBJ2-7; no DNA check was done on the table's D call, TRBD1. TRBV21-1 is given as a pseudogene. This CDR3 has 17 residues. The CDR3 DNA is TGTGCCAGCAGCAAAGCCCCTGTAAGGGAATACTCCTACGAGCAGTACTTC. Protein: CASSKAPVREYSYEQYF.

Comment on this clonotype: One end of the junction fails to match germline, which may point to a read error. The chain combines TRBV5-4 with TRBJ2-5; the D is unclear. The CDR3 contains 14 residues. Germline V gives CDR1 SGHNT, CDR2 YYREEE (reference sequence). CDR3 DNA sequence: TGTGCCAGCAGCTCTGGAAAGTTTCAAGAGACCCAGTGCTTC. Residues: CASSSGKFQETQCF.

This clonotype was counted many times. This chain joins TRBV7-2 and TRBJ2-3; D is perhaps TRBD2 (5 bases). Germline loops: CDR1 SGHTA, CDR2 FQGNSA. The CDR3 covers 14 residues. V was pared by 4 bases and J by 3 bases, with 11 bases between. In DNA form, the CDR3 reads TGTGCCAGCAGCTCACGGTGGAGGACAGATACGCAGTATTTT. This sequence encodes CASSSRWRTDTQYF.

V is TRBV4-2 and J is TRBJ1-6, with a tentative D call TRBD1 (6 bases). Germline V gives CDR1 LGHNA, CDR2 YNFKEQ. The length of the CDR3 is 14 residues. With 7 bases removed from V and 8 bases from J, the gap between germline ends came to 15 bases. CDR3 sequence reads: CASTLGGGYSPLHF. CDR3 nucleotide sequence: TGTGCCAGCACCTTGGGAGGGGGTTATTCACCCCTCCACTTT.

The sample holds a few counts of this clonotype. The rearrangement joins TRBV25-1 to TRBJ1-4; D gene unclear. The germline V and J ends were trimmed by 3 bases and 3 bases, with 8 bases remaining between them. Germline loops: CDR1 MGHDK, CDR2 SYGVNS. The CDR3 length is 14 residues. The chain's CDR3 is CASSETGANEKLFF. CDR3 in DNA: TGTGCCAGCAGTGAGACGGGAGCTAATGAAAAACTGTTTTTT.